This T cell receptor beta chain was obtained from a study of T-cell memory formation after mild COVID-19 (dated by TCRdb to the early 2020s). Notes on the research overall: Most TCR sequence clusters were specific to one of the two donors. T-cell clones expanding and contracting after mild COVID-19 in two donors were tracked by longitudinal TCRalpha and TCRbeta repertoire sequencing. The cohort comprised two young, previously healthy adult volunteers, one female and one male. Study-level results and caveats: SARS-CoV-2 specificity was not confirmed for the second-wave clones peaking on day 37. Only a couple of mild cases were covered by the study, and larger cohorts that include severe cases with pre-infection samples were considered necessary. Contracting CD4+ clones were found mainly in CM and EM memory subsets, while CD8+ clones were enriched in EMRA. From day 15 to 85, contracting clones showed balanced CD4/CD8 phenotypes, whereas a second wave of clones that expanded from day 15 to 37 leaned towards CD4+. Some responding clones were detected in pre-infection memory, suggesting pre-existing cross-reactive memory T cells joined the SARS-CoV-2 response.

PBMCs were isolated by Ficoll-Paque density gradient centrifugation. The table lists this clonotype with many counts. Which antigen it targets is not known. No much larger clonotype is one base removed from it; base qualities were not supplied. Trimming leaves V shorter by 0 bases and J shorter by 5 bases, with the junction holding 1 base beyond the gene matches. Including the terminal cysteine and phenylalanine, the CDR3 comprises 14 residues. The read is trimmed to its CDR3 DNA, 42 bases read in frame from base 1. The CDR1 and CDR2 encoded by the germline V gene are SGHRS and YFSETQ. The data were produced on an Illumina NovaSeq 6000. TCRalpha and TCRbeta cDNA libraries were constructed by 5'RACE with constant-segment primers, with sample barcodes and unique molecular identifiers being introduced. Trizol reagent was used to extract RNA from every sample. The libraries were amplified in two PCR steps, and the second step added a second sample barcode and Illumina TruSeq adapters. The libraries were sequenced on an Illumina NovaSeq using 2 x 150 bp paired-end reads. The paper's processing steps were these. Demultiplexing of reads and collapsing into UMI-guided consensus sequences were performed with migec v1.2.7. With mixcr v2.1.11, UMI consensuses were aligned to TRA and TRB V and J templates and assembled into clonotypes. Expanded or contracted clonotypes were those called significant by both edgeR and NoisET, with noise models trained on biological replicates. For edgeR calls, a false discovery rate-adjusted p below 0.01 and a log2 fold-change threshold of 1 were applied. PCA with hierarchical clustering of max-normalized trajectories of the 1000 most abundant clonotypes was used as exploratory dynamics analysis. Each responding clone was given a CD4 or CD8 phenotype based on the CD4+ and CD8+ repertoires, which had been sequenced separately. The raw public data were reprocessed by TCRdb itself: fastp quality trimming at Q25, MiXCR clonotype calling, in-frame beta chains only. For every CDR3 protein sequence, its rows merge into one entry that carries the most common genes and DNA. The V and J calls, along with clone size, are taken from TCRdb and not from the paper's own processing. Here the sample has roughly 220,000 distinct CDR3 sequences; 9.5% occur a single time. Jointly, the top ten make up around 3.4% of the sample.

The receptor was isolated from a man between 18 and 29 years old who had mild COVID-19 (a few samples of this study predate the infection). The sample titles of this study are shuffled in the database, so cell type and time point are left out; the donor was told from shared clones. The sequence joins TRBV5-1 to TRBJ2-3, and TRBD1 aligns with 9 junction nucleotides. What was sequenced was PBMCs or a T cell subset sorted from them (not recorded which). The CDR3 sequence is CASSLVTGGDTQYF. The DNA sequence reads TGCGCCAGCAGCTTGGTGACAGGGGGAGATACGCAGTATTTT.